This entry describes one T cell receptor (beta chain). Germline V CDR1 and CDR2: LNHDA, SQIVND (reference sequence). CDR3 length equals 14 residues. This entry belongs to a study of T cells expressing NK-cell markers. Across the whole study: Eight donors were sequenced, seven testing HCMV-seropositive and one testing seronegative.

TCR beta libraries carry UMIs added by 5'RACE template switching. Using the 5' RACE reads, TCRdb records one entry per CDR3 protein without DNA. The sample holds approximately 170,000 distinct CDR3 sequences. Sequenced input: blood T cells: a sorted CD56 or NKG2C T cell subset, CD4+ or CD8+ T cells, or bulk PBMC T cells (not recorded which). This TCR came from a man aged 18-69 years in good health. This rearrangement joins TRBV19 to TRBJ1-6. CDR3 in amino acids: CASSMGQGSSPLHF.